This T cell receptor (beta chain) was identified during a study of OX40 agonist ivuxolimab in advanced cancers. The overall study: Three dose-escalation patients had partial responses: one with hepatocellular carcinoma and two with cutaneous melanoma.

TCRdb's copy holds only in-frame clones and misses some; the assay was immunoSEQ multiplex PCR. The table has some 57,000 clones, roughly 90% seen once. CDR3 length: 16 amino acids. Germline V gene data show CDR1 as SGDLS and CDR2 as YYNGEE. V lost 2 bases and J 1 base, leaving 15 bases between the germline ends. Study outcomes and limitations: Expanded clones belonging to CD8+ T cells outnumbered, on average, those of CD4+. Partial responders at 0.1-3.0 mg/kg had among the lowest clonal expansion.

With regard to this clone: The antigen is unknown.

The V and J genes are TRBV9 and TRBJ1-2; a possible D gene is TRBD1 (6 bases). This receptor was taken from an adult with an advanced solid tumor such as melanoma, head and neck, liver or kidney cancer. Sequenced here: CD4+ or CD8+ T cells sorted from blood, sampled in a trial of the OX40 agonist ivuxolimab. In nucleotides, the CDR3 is TGTGCCAGCAGCGTTGGGGGGGCCTATGATAACTATGGCTACACCTTC. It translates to CASSVGGAYDNYGYTF.